This T cell receptor (beta chain) was retrieved from a study of spatial heterogeneity in lung cancer. Findings and caveats of the study: Expanded alpha and beta TCR counts within tumors tracked tumor mutation counts.

TCRdb called the 5' RACE reads again in MiXCR, with one record for every CDR3 protein. Found here are approximately 3,400 distinct CDR3 sequences, roughly 8.6% of them singletons; the top ten hold about 14%. CDR1 is MNHNY and CDR2 is SVGAGI in the germline V gene (reference sequence). The CDR3 has 13 residues. The V end was cut by 7 bases, the J end by 6 bases, with 13 bases between. The time point was: sample taken at primary tumor resection. Relative to its sample, this clonotype is medium-sized. The target antigen is unknown. The genes are TRBV6-6 and TRBJ1-3, with D uncertain. The starting material was lung tumor tissue, obtained at surgery. The source of this sequence is a male donor with early-stage non-small cell lung cancer. The DNA of the CDR3 is TGTGCCAGCACACGCGGGGAAGTAAACACCATATATTTT. Translating gives CASTRGEVNTIYF.